This TCR beta chain is drawn from a study of OX40 agonist ivuxolimab in advanced cancers. The CDR3 has 12 residues. V was cut by 3 bases and J by 9 bases, with 11 bases left in between. CDR1 is MDHEN, CDR2 SYDVKM, per germline. Study-wide points: Part of the nonresponder group also had normalized T-cell clonal expansion that was low.

Comments on this clone: The antigen remains unidentified.

Using immunoSEQ multiplex PCR, the repertoire was profiled, and TCRdb retains in-frame clones only, with some absent. The table records under 70,000 clones, approximately 90% of them present only once. The sample consisted of CD4+ or CD8+ T cells sorted from blood, taken in a trial of the OX40 agonist ivuxolimab. V gene TRBV28 combines with J gene TRBJ1-1; D uncertain. The TCR originated in an adult with an advanced solid tumor such as melanoma, head and neck, liver or kidney cancer. CDR3 sequence (DNA): TGTGCCAGCAGTTTCCTGCAAGCCCAAGCTTTCTTT. Translation gives CASSFLQAQAFF.